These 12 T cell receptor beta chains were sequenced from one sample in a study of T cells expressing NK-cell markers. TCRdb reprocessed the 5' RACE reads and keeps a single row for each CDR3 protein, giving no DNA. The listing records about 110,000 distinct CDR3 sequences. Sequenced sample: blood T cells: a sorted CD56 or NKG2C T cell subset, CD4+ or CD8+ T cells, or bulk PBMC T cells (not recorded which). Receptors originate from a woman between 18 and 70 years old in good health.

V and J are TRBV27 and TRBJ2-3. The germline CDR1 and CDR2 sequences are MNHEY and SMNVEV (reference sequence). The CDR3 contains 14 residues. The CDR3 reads CASSFTDSTDTQYF.

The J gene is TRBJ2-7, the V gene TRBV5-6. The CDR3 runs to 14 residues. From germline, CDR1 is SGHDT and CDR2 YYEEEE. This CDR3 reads CASSLGAGTYEQYF.

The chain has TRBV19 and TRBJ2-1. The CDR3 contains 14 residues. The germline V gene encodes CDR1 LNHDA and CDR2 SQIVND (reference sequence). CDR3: CASSPGTPYNEQFF.

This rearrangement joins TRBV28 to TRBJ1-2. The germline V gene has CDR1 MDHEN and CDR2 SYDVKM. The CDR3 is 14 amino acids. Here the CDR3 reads CASSERDGYYGYTF.

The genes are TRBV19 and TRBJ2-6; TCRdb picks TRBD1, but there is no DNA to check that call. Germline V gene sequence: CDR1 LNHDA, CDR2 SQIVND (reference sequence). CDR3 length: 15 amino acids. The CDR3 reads CASGLSASGANVLTF.

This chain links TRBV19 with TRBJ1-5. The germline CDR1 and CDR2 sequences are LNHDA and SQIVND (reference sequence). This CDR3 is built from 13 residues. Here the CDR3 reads CASGSYSNQPQHF.

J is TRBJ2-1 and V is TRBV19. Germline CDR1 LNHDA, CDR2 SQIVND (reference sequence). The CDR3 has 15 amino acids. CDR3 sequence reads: CASSMASSSYNEQFF.

The chain's CDR3 is CASSLLAGVMYEQYF. This rearrangement joins TRBV28 to TRBJ2-7; as DNA is missing, the TRBD2 call by TCRdb cannot be tested. This CDR3 is 15 amino acids long. Germline V gene lookup returns CDR1 MDHEN and CDR2 SYDVKM.

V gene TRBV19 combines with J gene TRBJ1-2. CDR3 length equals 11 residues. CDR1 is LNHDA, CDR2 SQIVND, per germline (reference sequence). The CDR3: CASRFNYGYTF.

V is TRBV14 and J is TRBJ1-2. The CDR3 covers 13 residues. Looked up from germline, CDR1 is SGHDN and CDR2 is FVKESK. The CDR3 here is CASSQAFSSGYTF.

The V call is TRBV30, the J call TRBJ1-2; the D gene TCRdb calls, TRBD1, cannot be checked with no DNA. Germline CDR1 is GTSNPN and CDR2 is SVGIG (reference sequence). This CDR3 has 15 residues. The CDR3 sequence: CAWTEYLGTGQIYTF.

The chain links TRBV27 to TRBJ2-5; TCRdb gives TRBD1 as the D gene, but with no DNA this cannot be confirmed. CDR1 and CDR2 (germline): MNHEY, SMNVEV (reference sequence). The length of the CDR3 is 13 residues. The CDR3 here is CASSFGASETQYF.